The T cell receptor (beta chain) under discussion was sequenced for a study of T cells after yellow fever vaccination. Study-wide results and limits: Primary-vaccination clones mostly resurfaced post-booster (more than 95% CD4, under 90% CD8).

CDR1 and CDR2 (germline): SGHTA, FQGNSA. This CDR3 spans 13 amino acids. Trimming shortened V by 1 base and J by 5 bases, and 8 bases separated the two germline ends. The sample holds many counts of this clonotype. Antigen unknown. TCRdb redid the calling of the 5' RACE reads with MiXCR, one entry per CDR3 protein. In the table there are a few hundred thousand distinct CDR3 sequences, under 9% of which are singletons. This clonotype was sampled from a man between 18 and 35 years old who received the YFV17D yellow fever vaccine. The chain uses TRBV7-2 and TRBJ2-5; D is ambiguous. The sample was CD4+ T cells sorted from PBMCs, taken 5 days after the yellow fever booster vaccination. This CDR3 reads CASSLDVRETQYF. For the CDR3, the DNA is TGTGCCAGCAGCTTAGACGTACGGGAGACCCAGTACTTC.